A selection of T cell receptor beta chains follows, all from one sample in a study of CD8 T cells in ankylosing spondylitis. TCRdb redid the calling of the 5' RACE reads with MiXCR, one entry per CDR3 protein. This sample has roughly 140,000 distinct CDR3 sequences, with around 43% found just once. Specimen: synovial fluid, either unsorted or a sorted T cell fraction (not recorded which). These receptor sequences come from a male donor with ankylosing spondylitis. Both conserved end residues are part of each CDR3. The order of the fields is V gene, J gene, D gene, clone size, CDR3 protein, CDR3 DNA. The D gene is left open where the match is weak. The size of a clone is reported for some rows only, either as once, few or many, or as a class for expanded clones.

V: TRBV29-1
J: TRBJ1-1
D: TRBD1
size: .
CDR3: CSVDFDRGMNTEAFF
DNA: TGCAGCGTTGACTTTGACAGGGGAATGAACACTGAAGCTTTCTTT

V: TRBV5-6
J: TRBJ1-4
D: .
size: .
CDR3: CASSFRDGVGNEKLFF
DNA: TGTGCCAGCAGCTTTCGGGACGGAGTTGGGAATGAAAAACTGTTTTTT

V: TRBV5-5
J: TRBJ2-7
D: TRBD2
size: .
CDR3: CASSLVASGSSYEQYF
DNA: TGTGCCAGCAGCTTGGTCGCTAGCGGGAGCTCCTACGAGCAGTACTTC

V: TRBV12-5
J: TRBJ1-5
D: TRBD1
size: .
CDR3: CASADRASNQPQHF
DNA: TGTGCTAGTGCTGACAGGGCCAGCAATCAGCCCCAGCATTTT

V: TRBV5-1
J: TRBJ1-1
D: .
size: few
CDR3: CASSLGIDANTEAFF
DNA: TGCGCCAGCAGCTTGGGTATAGACGCGAACACTGAAGCTTTCTTT

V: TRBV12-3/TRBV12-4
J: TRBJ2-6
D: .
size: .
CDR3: CASSFPGGGSGANVLTF
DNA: TGTGCCAGCAGTTTTCCCGGAGGGGGCTCTGGGGCCAACGTCCTGACTTTC

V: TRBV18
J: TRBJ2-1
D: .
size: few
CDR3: CASSPQRVQFF
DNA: TGTGCCAGCTCACCACAGCGAGTCCAGTTCTTC

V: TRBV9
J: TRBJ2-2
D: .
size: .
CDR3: CASSLSVWLPNTGELFF
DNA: TGTGCCAGCAGCCTGTCCGTGTGGCTACCAAACACCGGGGAGCTGTTTTTT

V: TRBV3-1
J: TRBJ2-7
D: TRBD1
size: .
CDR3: CASSQDFGTGPDEQYF
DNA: TGTGCCAGCAGCCAAGATTTTGGGACAGGGCCTGACGAGCAGTACTTC

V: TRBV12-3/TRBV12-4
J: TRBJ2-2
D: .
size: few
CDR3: CASSLRDPNTGELFF
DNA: TGTGCCAGCAGCCTCCGGGACCCGAACACCGGGGAGCTGTTTTTT

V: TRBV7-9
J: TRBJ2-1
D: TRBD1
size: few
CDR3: CASSFLFGTGLAYEQFF
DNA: TGTGCCAGCAGCTTTTTATTCGGGACAGGGCTTGCATATGAGCAGTTCTTC

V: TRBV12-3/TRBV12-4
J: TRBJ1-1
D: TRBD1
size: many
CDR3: CASSPGGTEAFF
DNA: TGTGCCAGCAGTCCAGGGGGCACTGAAGCTTTCTTT

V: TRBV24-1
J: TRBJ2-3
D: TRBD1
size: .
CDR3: CATSGDRGTDTQYF
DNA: TGTGCCACCAGTGGCGACAGGGGCACAGATACGCAGTATTTT

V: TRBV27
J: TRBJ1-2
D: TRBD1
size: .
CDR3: CASSFRRGSYGYTF
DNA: TGTGCCAGCAGTTTTCGCAGGGGGAGCTATGGCTACACCTTC

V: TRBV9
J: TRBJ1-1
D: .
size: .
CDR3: CASSVSGGTEAFF
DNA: TGTGCCAGCAGCGTCTCCGGGGGGACTGAAGCTTTCTTT

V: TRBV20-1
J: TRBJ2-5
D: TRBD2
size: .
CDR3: CSATMGRERETQYF
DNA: TGCAGTGCCACTATGGGGCGGGAGCGCGAGACCCAGTACTTC

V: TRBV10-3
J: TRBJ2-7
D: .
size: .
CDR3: CAISRQRLSYEQYF
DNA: TGTGCCATCAGTCGACAGCGACTCTCCTACGAGCAGTACTTC

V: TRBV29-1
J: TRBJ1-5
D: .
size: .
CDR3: CSVEGYGGGNQPQHF
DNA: TGCAGCGTTGAAGGGTACGGGGGAGGCAATCAGCCCCAGCATTTT

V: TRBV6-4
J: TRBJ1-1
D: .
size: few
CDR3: CASSDTAGEAFF
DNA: TGTGCCAGCAGTGACACCGCAGGGGAAGCTTTCTTT

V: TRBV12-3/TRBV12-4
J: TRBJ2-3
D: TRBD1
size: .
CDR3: CASSPQGAQADTQYF
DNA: TGTGCCAGCAGTCCACAGGGGGCGCAAGCAGATACGCAGTATTTT

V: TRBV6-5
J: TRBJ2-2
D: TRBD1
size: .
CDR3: CASSPSTGGFRELFF
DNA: TGTGCCAGCAGTCCCTCGACAGGGGGCTTCCGGGAGCTGTTTTTT

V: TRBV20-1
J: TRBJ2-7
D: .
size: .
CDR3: CSARDQGWSSYEQYF
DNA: TGCAGTGCTAGAGATCAGGGGTGGAGCTCCTACGAGCAGTACTTC

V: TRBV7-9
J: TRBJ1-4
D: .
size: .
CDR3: CASSSYRQSGEKLFF
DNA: TGTGCCAGCAGCTCCTACAGGCAATCAGGTGAAAAACTGTTTTTT

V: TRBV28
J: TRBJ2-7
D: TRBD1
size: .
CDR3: CASSFPGTGIYEQYF
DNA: TGTGCCAGCAGTTTCCCCGGGACAGGGATCTACGAGCAGTACTTC

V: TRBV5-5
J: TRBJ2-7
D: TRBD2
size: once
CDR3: CASSTPGLAPYEQYF
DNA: TGTGCCAGCAGCACACCGGGACTAGCACCCTACGAGCAGTACTTC

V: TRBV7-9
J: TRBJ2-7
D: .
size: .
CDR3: CASSQPGVYEQYF
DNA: TGTGCCAGCAGCCAGCCGGGGGTCTACGAGCAGTACTTC

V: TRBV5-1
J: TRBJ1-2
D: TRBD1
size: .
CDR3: CASSERTGRGYGYTF
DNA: TGCGCCAGCAGCGAAAGGACAGGGAGAGGCTATGGCTACACCTTC

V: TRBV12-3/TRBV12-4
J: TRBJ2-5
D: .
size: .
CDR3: CASSSPGTRETQYF
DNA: TGTGCCAGCAGTTCCCCAGGGACCCGGGAGACCCAGTACTTC

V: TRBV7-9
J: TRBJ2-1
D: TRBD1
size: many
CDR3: CASSIGTGGLLDEQFF
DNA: TGTGCCAGCAGCATAGGGACAGGGGGCTTGTTGGATGAGCAGTTCTTC

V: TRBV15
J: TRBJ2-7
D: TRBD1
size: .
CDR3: CATSRDTGQGAHEQYF
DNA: TGTGCCACCAGCAGAGATACGGGACAGGGGGCCCACGAGCAGTACTTC

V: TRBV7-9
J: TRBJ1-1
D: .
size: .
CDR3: CASSLPWGGVNTEAFF
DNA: TGTGCCAGCAGCTTACCCTGGGGGGGGGTGAACACTGAAGCTTTCTTT

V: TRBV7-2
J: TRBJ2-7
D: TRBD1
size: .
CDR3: CASSPGTGNPYEQYF
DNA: TGTGCCAGCAGCCCCGGGACAGGCAATCCCTACGAGCAGTACTTC

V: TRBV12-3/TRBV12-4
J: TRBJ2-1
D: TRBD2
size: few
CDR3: CASGAGTSAYNEQFF
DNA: TGTGCCAGCGGGGCCGGGACTAGCGCATACAATGAGCAGTTCTTC

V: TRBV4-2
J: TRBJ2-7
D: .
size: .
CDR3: CASSQVVPGTCYEQYF
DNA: TGTGCCAGCAGCCAAGTCGTTCCGGGGACCTGTTACGAGCAGTACTTC

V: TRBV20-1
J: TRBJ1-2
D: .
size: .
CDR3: CSARGHFRGYTF
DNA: TGCAGTGCAAGGGGACATTTTAGAGGCTACACCTTC

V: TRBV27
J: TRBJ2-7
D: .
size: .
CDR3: CASAPAGTYEQYF
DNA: TGTGCCAGCGCACCCGCGGGTACCTACGAGCAGTACTTC

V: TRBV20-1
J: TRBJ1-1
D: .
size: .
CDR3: CSAGGGGETEAFF
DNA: TGCAGTGCTGGGGGCGGCGGGGAGACTGAAGCTTTCTTT

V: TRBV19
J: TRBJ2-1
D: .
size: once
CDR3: CASSQLGIAYNEQFF
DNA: TGTGCCAGTAGTCAACTCGGTATCGCCTACAATGAGCAGTTCTTC

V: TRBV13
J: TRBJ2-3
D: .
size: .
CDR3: CASSLRLRLAGTDTQYF
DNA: TGTGCCAGCAGCCTCCGACTGAGATTAGCGGGCACAGATACGCAGTATTTT

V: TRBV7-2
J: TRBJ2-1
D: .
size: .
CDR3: CASSFGLVIGDEQFF
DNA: TGTGCCAGCAGCTTCGGACTCGTAATCGGTGATGAGCAGTTCTTC

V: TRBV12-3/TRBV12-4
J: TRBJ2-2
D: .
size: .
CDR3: CASSLFSLFTGELFF
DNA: TGTGCCAGCAGTTTGTTCAGTTTGTTTACCGGGGAGCTGTTTTTT

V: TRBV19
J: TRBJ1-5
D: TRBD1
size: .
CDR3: CASRDRGGSQPQHF
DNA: TGTGCCAGTAGGGACAGGGGAGGAAGTCAGCCCCAGCATTTT

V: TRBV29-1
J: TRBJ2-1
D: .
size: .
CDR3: CSVKPHSGTTVEQFF
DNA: TGCAGCGTCAAGCCTCACTCCGGGACCACCGTCGAGCAGTTCTTC

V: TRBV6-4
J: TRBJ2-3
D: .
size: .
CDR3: CASSLTSFDTQYF
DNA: TGTGCCAGCAGTCTCACTAGTTTTGATACGCAGTATTTT

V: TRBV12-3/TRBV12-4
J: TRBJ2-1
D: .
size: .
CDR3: CASSPGTRFPSENEQFF
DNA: TGTGCCAGCAGCCCCGGGACTCGATTCCCTTCGGAGAATGAGCAGTTCTTC

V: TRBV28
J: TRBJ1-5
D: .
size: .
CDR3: CASSLSPYSNQPQHF
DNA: TGTGCCAGCAGTTTAAGTCCCTATAGCAATCAGCCCCAGCATTTT

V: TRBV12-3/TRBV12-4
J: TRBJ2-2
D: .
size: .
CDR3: CASSFGASPWTGELFF
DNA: TGTGCCAGCAGTTTTGGGGCTAGTCCGTGGACCGGGGAGCTGTTTTTT

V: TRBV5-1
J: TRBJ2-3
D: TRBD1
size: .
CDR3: CASSGTGVTDTQYF
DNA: TGCGCCAGTTCCGGGACAGGGGTGACAGATACGCAGTATTTT

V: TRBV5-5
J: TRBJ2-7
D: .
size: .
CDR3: CASTEYSHTYEQYF
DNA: TGTGCCAGCACCGAATACAGCCACACCTACGAGCAGTACTTC